The source of this T cell receptor (beta chain) is a study of cytomegalovirus exposure and HLA in healthy donors. CDR1 is SGHNT and CDR2 is YYREEE in the germline V gene (reference sequence). V gave up 5 bases and J gave up 1 base; unmatched junction bases: 4. The CDR3 extends over 14 amino acids. Study conclusions and caveats: For most TCR sequences rarity was the rule, although some public TCRs occurred in many donors. About 180 TCR beta chains were listed as cytomegalovirus-associated.

This table comes from immunoSEQ multiplex PCR, and its TCRdb copy is limited to in-frame clones, with some not included. The sample lists some 170,000 clones; approximately 86% were seen once. The donors were members of the validation cohort comprising over a hundred subjects, separate from the roughly 650-subject first cohort. This clone was picked up one time. Its specificity is not known. This receptor was taken from a young man in good health and CMV-seropositive. The sequencing sample was made of PBMCs. V usage is TRBV5-4 and J usage is TRBJ2-3, with 7 bases identical to TRBD2. CDR3: CASSSGGGTDTQYF. CDR3 sequence (DNA): TGTGCCAGCAGTTCGGGGGGAGGCACAGATACGCAGTATTTT.